This entry lists 29 T cell receptor beta chains sequenced from one sample in a study of OX40 agonist ivuxolimab in advanced cancers. The table came from immunoSEQ multiplex PCR; TCRdb's copy has only in-frame clones and leaves some out. The table records tens of thousands of clones, roughly 92% of them present only once. Sequenced here: CD4+ or CD8+ T cells sorted from blood, sampled in a trial of the OX40 agonist ivuxolimab. The receptors originated from an adult with an advanced solid tumor such as melanoma, head and neck, liver or kidney cancer.

The V and J genes are TRBV11-1 and TRBJ2-3; 7 nucleotides align to TRBD2. Germline V lookup: CDR1 SGHAT, CDR2 FQDESV (reference sequence). This CDR3 comprises 15 residues. The V gene end was trimmed by 5 bases and the J gene end by 2 bases; junction bases not matched to a gene: 7. Written as DNA, the CDR3 is TGTGCCAGCAGCCCCGGGACTAAAGACACAGATACGCAGTATTTT. It codes for CASSPGTKDTDTQYF. Looking up the rest from reference TRBV11-1 and TRBJ2-3 gives the full variable domain: EAEVAQSPRYKITEKSQAVAFWCDPISGHATLYWYRQILGQGPELLVQFQDESVVDDSQLPKDRFSAERLKGVDSTLKIQPAELGDSAMYLCASSPGTKDTDTQYFGPGTRLTVL.

The CDR3 reads CASSRYVSGDEKLFF. CDR3 in DNA: TGTGCCAGCAGCCGTTACGTCTCAGGGGACGAAAAACTGTTTTTT. The chain couples TRBV5-4 to TRBJ1-4; D perhaps matches TRBD1 (6 bases). This CDR3 has 15 residues. Trimming removed 4 bases from V and 8 bases from J, with 18 bases in between. Germline CDR1 and CDR2: SGHNT and YYREEE (reference sequence).

V is TRBV5-1 and J is TRBJ1-1, with D perhaps matching TRBD1 (5 bases). V shed 5 bases and J shed 3 bases, with 17 bases lying between them. The CDR3 extends over 15 amino acids. In germline, CDR1 is SGHRS, CDR2 YFSETQ. CDR3 DNA: TGCGCCAGCAGTATCCAGGGCTATGGGGACACTGAAGCTTTCTTT. This codes for CASSIQGYGDTEAFF.

The sample holds one count of this clone. The limits of the CDR3 on the DNA are not certain, so only TCRdb's listed CDR3 is given. The V and J genes are TRBV6-1 and TRBJ1-1. The CDR3 totals 13 residues, both ends included. The germline gives CDR1 MNHNS, CDR2 SASEGT. The CDR3 loop reads CASILGLNTEAFF.

The V call is TRBV25-1, the J call TRBJ2-5; 10 bases align to TRBD1. The CDR3 extends over 16 amino acids. Germline CDR1 is MGHDK and CDR2 is SYGVNS. The junction had 4 bases not matched to a gene; V was cut back by 1 base and J by 2 bases. CDR3 nucleotide sequence: TGTGCCAGCAGTGAATTAGACAGGGGGCTTCAAGAGACCCAGTACTTC. Translation gives CASSELDRGLQETQYF.

The chain couples TRBV30 to TRBJ1-4; 10 bases are shared with TRBD1. V trimming: 2 bases; J trimming: 3 bases; junction bases outside the gene matches: 3. The length of the CDR3 is 15 residues. Per the germline V gene, CDR1 is GTSNPN and CDR2 is SVGIG (reference sequence). The CDR3 loop is CAWSPGQGANEKLFF. For the CDR3, the DNA is TGTGCCTGGAGTCCAGGACAGGGGGCTAATGAAAAACTGTTTTTT.

The rearrangement joins TRBV30 to TRBJ1-1; the D is unclear. The CDR3 is 13 residues long. The germline gives CDR1 GTSNPN, CDR2 SVGIG (reference sequence). Trimming removed 5 bases from V and 2 bases from J, with 12 bases in between. The CDR3: CAWSDAGNTEAFF. The CDR3 nucleotides are TGTGCCTGGTCGGATGCTGGAAACACTGAAGCTTTCTTT.

V is TRBV9 and J is TRBJ2-2; 11 positions match TRBD2. CDR1 and CDR2 from the germline V gene are SGDLS and YYNGEE. With V trimmed by 6 bases and J by 3 bases, 4 bases remained unmatched. This CDR3 is 15 amino acids long. Here the CDR3 reads CASIWGLADTGELFF. CDR3 sequence (DNA): TGTGCCAGCATCTGGGGACTAGCGGACACCGGGGAGCTGTTTTTT.

V and J are TRBV4-2 and TRBJ2-2, with D maybe TRBD2 (6 bases). The CDR3 length is 14 residues. CDR1 and CDR2 (germline): LGHNA, YNFKEQ. V lost 4 bases and J 7 bases, leaving 13 bases between the germline ends. CDR3 nucleotide sequence: TGTGCCAGCAGCCCCGAGGGACTTCTCGGGGAGCTGTTTTTT. The encoded protein is CASSPEGLLGELFF.

The genes are TRBV19 and TRBJ2-7; D is ambiguous. Trimming shortened V by 5 bases and J by 0 bases, and 14 bases separated the two germline ends. This CDR3 has 15 residues. Germline V lookup: CDR1 LNHDA, CDR2 SQIVND (reference sequence). In DNA, the CDR3 is TGTGCCAGTAGTCGGGCGGAGCAAACCTCCTACGAGCAGTACTTC. Translation gives CASSRAEQTSYEQYF.

This chain's CDR3 is CASSPSRLAGALQETQYF. The CDR3, as DNA: TGTGCCAGCAGCCCCTCCCGACTAGCGGGGGCCCTCCAAGAGACCCAGTACTTC. J is TRBJ2-5 and V is TRBV7-9; 12 bases line up with TRBD2. Germline V lookup: CDR1 SEHNR, CDR2 FQNEAQ (reference sequence). Losses at the gene ends were 5 bases for V and 1 base for J; bases not matched to a gene: 11. The CDR3 extends over 18 amino acids. Full variable domain (rest looked up from reference TRBV7-9 and TRBJ2-5): DTGVSQNPRHKITKRGQNVTFRCDPISEHNRLYWYRQTLGQGPEFLTYFQNEAQLEKSRLLSDRFSAERPKGSFSTLEIQRTEQGDSAMYLCASSPSRLAGALQETQYFGPGTRLLVL.

This clone was counted a few times. The V call is TRBV9, the J call TRBJ2-3; 8 nucleotides agree with TRBD2. Germline CDR1 and CDR2: SGDLS and YYNGEE. Trimming cost V 1 base and J 6 bases; bases outside gene matches: 7. This CDR3 comprises 15 residues. The CDR3 protein is CASSVLSGGGDTQYF. DNA of the CDR3: TGTGCCAGCAGCGTACTGAGCGGGGGAGGGGATACGCAGTATTTT.

The chain is built from TRBV18 and TRBJ2-5, with D perhaps assigned TRBD1 or TRBD2 (5 bases each). Trimming took off 2 bases at V and 3 bases at J, with 19 bases between the two ends. The CDR3 contains 17 residues. The germline V gene has CDR1 KGHSH and CDR2 LQKENI. In nucleotides, the CDR3 is TGTGCCAGCTCACCATCGGATTCTGGTGGGACCAAAGAGACCCAGTACTTC. Translating it yields CASSPSDSGGTKETQYF.

This sequence joins TRBV2 and TRBJ2-3; D possibly corresponds to TRBD2 (6 bases). V was cut by 5 bases and J by 11 bases, with 17 bases left in between. The CDR3 has 13 amino acids. The germline gives CDR1 SNHLY, CDR2 FYNNEI. The CDR3 bases are TGTGCCAGCAGTCGGGACTTGTCGAGGGGGCAGTATTTT. It is translated as CASSRDLSRGQYF.

This chain joins TRBV11-3 and TRBJ2-5; 14 positions agree with TRBD2. With 1 base clipped from V and 5 bases from J, the junction kept 9 bases outside the gene matches. The CDR3 runs 18 residues. Germline V CDR1 and CDR2: SGHNT, YENEEA. CDR3 amino acids: CASSLGLAGGPVGETQYF. DNA for the CDR3: TGTGCCAGCAGCTTAGGACTAGCGGGAGGGCCAGTGGGGGAGACCCAGTACTTC.

The rearrangement joins TRBV6-1 to TRBJ2-1; TRBD1 might be the D (5 bases). Trimming shortened V by 2 bases and J by 6 bases, and 11 bases separated the two germline ends. CDR1 is MNHNS and CDR2 is SASEGT in the germline V gene. This CDR3 contains 14 residues. The CDR3: CASSEQGFANEQFF. For the CDR3, the DNA is TGTGCCAGCAGTGAACAGGGTTTCGCCAATGAGCAGTTCTTC.

This clone was counted only a few times. V and J are TRBV7-2 and TRBJ1-2, with D perhaps TRBD1 (5 bases). CDR1 and CDR2 from the germline V gene are SGHTA and FQGNSA. The CDR3 is 12 amino acids. Deletions cut 3 bases from V and 4 bases from J, with 6 bases between. CDR3 protein: CASSLGTYGYTF. CDR3 DNA sequence: TGTGCCAGCAGCTTGGGGACCTATGGCTACACCTTC. The full variable domain, its missing parts supplied by reference TRBV7-2 and TRBJ1-2, is GAGVSQSPSNKVTEKGKDVELRCDPISGHTALYWYRQSLGQGLEFLIYFQGNSAPDKSGLPSDRFSAERTGGSVSTLTIQRTQQEDSAVYLCASSLGTYGYTFGSGTRLTVV.

The chain's CDR3 is CASSLDRTSNEKLFF. The CDR3 DNA reads as TGTGCCAGCAGTTTAGACAGGACTTCTAATGAAAAACTGTTTTTT. This chain links TRBV28 with TRBJ1-4; TRBD1 might be the D (6 bases). With 2 bases removed from V and 3 bases from J, the gap between germline ends came to 10 bases. The CDR3 has 15 amino acids. Germline V gene data show CDR1 as MDHEN and CDR2 as SYDVKM.

This chain uses TRBV2 with TRBJ2-7; TRBD1 matches at 7 bases. The CDR3 extends over 14 amino acids. Trimming took 6 bases from V and 2 from J; bases not matched to a gene: 7. The germline V gene encodes CDR1 SNHLY and CDR2 FYNNEI. The CDR3 coding sequence is TGTGCCAGCAGCGCGAACGACAGGGCCTACGAGCAGTACTTC. This gives the protein CASSANDRAYEQYF.

The rearrangement uses TRBV30 and TRBJ2-7; 7 positions match TRBD2. Germline values: CDR1 GTSNPN, CDR2 SVGIG (reference sequence). The CDR3 has 14 residues. The trim removed 4 bases at V and 6 bases at J, leaving 12 bases unmatched. The CDR3 reads CAWNRGGSMSEQYF. CDR3 DNA: TGTGCCTGGAATAGAGGCGGGAGTATGAGCGAGCAGTACTTC.

V is TRBV11-2 and J is TRBJ1-5; D ambiguous. CDR1 and CDR2 (germline): SGHAT, FQNNGV. CDR3 length: 12 residues. The V gene lost 3 bases and the J gene lost 4 bases, with 4 bases spanning the gap. The CDR3 DNA follows: TGTGCCAGCAGCTTCCCTAATCAGCCCCAGCATTTT. Its protein is CASSFPNQPQHF.

The chain recombines TRBV15 with TRBJ1-2; TRBD1 matches 12 bases. Germline CDR1 reads LNHNV; CDR2 reads YYDKDF (reference sequence). CDR3 length equals 15 residues. After removal of 3 bases from V and 11 bases from J, the junction contained 10 bases not matched to a gene. The CDR3 loop is CATSRNVGTGGLYTF. The CDR3 DNA sequence: TGTGCCACCAGCAGGAACGTCGGGACAGGGGGCCTATACACCTTC.

This chain connects TRBV5-1 to TRBJ2-7; D might be TRBD2 (5 bases). V dropped 1 base and J dropped 6 bases, with 11 bases sitting between them. CDR1 and CDR2 from the germline V gene are SGHRS and YFSETQ. This CDR3 has 13 residues. The CDR3 DNA reads as TGCGCCAGCAGCTTGTTTACCAGCGGCGAGCAGTACTTC. This codes for CASSLFTSGEQYF.

The chain employs TRBV19 and TRBJ2-5, with 7 bases that match TRBD1. The CDR3 spans 14 residues. Germline CDR1 is LNHDA and CDR2 is SQIVND (reference sequence). Trimming took 4 bases from V and 5 from J; bases not matched to a gene: 7. CDR3 in DNA: TGTGCCAGTAGTACTAGACAGGGCGAGGAGACCCAGTACTTC. Encoded protein: CASSTRQGEETQYF. The entire variable domain, with the rest obtained from reference TRBV19 and TRBJ2-5, is as follows: DGGITQSPKYLFRKEGQNVTLSCEQNLNHDAMYWYRQDPGQGLRLIYYSQIVNDFQKGDIAEGYSVSREKKESFPLTVTSAQKNPTAFYLCASSTRQGEETQYFGPGTRLLVL.

The chain carries TRBV19 and TRBJ1-5; 7 bases align to TRBD1. The V and J ends lost 5 bases and 0 bases, in that order; junction bases with no gene match: 10. CDR3 length equals 17 residues. CDR1 is LNHDA and CDR2 is SQIVND in the germline V gene (reference sequence). Here the CDR3 reads CASSAPRGSYSNQPQHF. Written as DNA, the CDR3 is TGTGCCAGTAGTGCGCCCAGGGGGTCCTATAGCAATCAGCCCCAGCATTTT.

J is TRBJ2-3 and V is TRBV6-1, with D possibly being TRBD2 (5 bases). V was cut by 6 bases and J by 2 bases, with 9 bases left in between. The CDR3 runs 13 residues. Germline values: CDR1 MNHNS, CDR2 SASEGT. The CDR3 bases are TGTGCCAGCAGGGCGAGGGACACAGATACGCAGTATTTT. Its translation: CASRARDTDTQYF.

This chain joins TRBV25-1 and TRBJ2-7, with TRBD1 matching 8 bases. The CDR3 extends over 15 amino acids. The trim removed 5 bases at V and 1 base at J, leaving 7 bases unmatched. Germline V gene data show CDR1 as MGHDK and CDR2 as SYGVNS. CDR3: CASSFTGGRSYEQYF. The CDR3 coding sequence is TGTGCCAGCAGTTTTACAGGGGGGAGGTCCTACGAGCAGTACTTC.

The chain recombines TRBV29-1 with TRBJ2-1, with D possibly matching TRBD1 (6 bases). The ends were cut back, 8 bases at V and 4 bases at J, with 18 bases in the middle. The CDR3 extends over 14 amino acids. The germline V gene has CDR1 SQVTM and CDR2 ANQGSEA. The CDR3 coding sequence is TGCAGCACCGAGGGGGAGTACCATTACAATGAGCAGTTCTTC. Protein: CSTEGEYHYNEQFF.

The CDR3 spells CASSPSDRGVGETQYF. DNA of the CDR3: TGCGCCAGCAGCCCGTCCGACAGGGGCGTGGGAGAGACCCAGTACTTC. V is TRBV5-1 and J is TRBJ2-5, with 8 nucleotides matching TRBD1. The germline CDR1 and CDR2 sequences are SGHRS and YFSETQ. The CDR3 runs to 16 residues. Trimming cost V 4 bases and J 4 bases; bases outside gene matches: 12.